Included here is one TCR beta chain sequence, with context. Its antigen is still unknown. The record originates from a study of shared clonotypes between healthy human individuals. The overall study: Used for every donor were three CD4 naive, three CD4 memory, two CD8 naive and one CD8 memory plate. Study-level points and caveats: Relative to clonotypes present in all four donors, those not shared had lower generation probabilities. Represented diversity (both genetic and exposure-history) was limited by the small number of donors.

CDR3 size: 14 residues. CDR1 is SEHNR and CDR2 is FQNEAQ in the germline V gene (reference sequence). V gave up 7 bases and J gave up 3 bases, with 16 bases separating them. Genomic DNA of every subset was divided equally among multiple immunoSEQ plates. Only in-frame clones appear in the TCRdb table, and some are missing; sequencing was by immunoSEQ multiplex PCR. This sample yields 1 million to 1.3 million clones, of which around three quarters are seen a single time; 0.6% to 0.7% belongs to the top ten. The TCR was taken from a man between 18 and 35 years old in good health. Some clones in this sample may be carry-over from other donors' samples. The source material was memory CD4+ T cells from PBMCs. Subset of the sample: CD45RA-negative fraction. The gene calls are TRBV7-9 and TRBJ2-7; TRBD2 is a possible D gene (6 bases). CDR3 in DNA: TGTGCCAGCACCCCCGGGACTTTTCTCTACGAGCAGTACTTC. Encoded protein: CASTPGTFLYEQYF.